This note documents a single TCR beta chain sequence. This clonotype turned up a few times. Its antigen is still unknown. The record has no base qualities; no much larger clone is one base away. The donors were under 40 Caucasian individuals from Russia, aged roughly 6 to 100 years, who were systemically healthy. Each donor gave 8 to 10 milliliters of peripheral blood, drawn into EDTA-treated Vacutainer tubes. PBMCs were isolated by Ficoll-Paque density-gradient centrifugation, with at least 7 million obtained per sample. Trizol reagent was used to extract total RNA from the PBMCs, yielding at least 5 micrograms per sample. For every donor, flow cytometry on a PBMC aliquot measured the percentage of naive CD45RAhigh/CD27high T cells. The source of the sample is a study of blood T cells in healthy people across ages (dated by TCRdb to between 2015 and 2017). Study-level background: In model experiments, roughly one uniquely barcoded TCR beta cDNA molecule per two T cells was captured by template switching. Using deep sequencing normalized with unique cDNA molecular identifiers, the study measured how TCR beta repertoire diversity changes with age. The donors were split into four age groups: young (average roughly 15 years), middle-aged (roughly 40), aged (over 55) and long-lived (over 80). To avoid experimental bias, donors of different ages were spread randomly across the sequencing lanes. Using the same blood draw, the study looked at two additional independent replicas of 1 million unique cDNA reads for two donors, one aged 18 to 30 and the other aged 80 or older.

Study-wide findings and limitations: Conclusive comparison of naive and antigen-experienced compartments was prevented by the profiling of bulk unsorted PBMCs. Compared with the aged group, the long-lived group had more naive CD4+ T cells, fewer expanded clones and increased TCR diversity, a pattern suggesting age selection. Observed TCR beta diversity per million T cells fell roughly linearly with age, and a significant reduction was already apparent by age around 39. A strong correlation was found between observed TCR beta diversity and the percentage of naive T cells measured by flow cytometry. Estimates of total diversity based on one million sequenced T cells were regarded as lower bounds and as underestimates. Donor CMV infection status was unknown, potentially confounding age-related changes in expanded clonotypes.

The CDR3 covers 16 residues, taking in both the cysteine and the phenylalanine. Left in the record is the CDR3 DNA by itself, 48 bases read in frame from the first base. V ends up 4 bases short and J 3 bases short, with an unmatched junction base count of 12. Taken from the germline V gene, the CDR1 and CDR2 loops are SQVTM and ANQGSEA. The library was produced with 5' RACE. Sequencing used an Illumina HiSeq 2500. The second PCR ran for about 6 to 12 cycles and used a J-beta primer mix along with a sample-barcoded 5' primer. Each TCR beta cDNA molecule received a unique molecular identifier from a template-switch 5' adaptor carrying 12 random nucleotides. Each sample yielded at least 2.5 million CDR3-containing paired-end reads. First-strand cDNA was synthesized from all RNA with the Mint cDNA synthesis kit, primed by a TRBC-specific oligonucleotide. Following uracil-DNA glycosylase treatment, all cDNA underwent a first 18-cycle PCR with the universal primers M1SS and BC2_uni_R. The authors processed their data as follows. For normalization, 1 million high-quality reads were randomly selected from each sample, with every read carrying a distinct molecular identifier. Reads with shared molecular identifiers were discarded instead of being binned into consensus sequences. CDR3 identification, clonotype clustering and error correction used MiTCR with a Q25 quality threshold and the strictest error-elimination algorithm. Lower-bound total TCR beta diversity was estimated with a nonparametric unseen species model using Euler transformation. The public reads were reprocessed in TCRdb via fastp at Q25 and MiXCR, keeping in-frame beta chains. Under each unique CDR3 protein, matching rows form one entry showing the most common genes and DNA. The V and J calls follow TCRdb's processing rather than the paper's. This sample has about 1.8 million distinct CDR3 sequences in its table, and 40% to 55% of those were observed once. The ten largest clones capture around 2.1% of the sample.

The chain was built from TRBV29-1 and TRBJ2-3, and 8 junction bases match TRBD1. Sequenced: blood. This receptor was taken from a woman between 40 and 50 years old in good health. The CDR3 amino acid sequence is: CSVVVMDRVWTDTQYF. The sequenced DNA: TGCAGCGTTGTTGTTATGGACAGGGTTTGGACAGATACGCAGTATTTT.